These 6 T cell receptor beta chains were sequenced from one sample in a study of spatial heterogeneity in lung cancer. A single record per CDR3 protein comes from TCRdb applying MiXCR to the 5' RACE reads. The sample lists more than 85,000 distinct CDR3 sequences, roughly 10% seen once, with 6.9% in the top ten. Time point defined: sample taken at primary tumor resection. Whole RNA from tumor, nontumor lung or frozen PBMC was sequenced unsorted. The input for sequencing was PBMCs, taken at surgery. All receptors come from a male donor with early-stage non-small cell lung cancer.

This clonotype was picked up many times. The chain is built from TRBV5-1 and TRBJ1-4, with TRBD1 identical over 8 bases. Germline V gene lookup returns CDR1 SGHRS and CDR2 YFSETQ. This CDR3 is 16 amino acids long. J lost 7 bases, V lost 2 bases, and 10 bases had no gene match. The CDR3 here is CASSFLGQGVVEKLFF. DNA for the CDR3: TGCGCCAGCAGCTTTCTAGGACAGGGCGTCGTTGAAAAACTGTTTTTT.

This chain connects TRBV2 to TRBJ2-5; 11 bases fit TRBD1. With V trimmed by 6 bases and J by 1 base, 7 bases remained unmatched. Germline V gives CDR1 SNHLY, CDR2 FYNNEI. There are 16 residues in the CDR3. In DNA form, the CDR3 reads TGTGCCAGCAGCCTTTCCGGGACAGGGGGCCAAGAGACCCAGTACTTC. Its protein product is CASSLSGTGGQETQYF.

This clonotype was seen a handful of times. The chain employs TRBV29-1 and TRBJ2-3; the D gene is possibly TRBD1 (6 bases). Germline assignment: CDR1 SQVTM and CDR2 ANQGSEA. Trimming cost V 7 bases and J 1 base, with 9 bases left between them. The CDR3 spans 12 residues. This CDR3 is CSAGHRTDTQYF. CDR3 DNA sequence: TGCAGCGCGGGACACCGCACAGATACGCAGTATTTT.

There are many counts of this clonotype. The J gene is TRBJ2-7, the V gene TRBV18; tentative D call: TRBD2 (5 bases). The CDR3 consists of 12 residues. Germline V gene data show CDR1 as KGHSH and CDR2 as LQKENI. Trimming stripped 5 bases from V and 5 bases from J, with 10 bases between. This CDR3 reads CASSKAENEQYF. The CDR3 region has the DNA TGTGCCAGCTCAAAAGCGGAAAACGAGCAGTACTTC.

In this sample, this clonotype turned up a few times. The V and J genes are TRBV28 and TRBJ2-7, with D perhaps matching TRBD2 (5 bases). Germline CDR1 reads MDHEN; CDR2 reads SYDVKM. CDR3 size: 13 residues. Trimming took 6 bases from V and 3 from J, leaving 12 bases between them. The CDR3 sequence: CASRPGLNYEQYF. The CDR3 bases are TGTGCCAGCAGACCAGGACTGAACTACGAGCAGTACTTC.

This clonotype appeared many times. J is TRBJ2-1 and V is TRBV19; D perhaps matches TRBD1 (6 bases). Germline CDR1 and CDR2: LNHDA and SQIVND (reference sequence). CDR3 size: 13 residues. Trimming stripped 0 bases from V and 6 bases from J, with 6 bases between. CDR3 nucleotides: TGTGCCAGTAGTATAGAAGGGGGCAATGAGCAGTTCTTC. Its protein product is CASSIEGGNEQFF.